This T cell receptor beta chain was sequenced in a study of CD8 T cells in ankylosing spondylitis. Study-level findings and limits: Within peripheral blood, clones linked to disease were CD8+ and relatively rare. There was a TCR beta motif, made of several highly homologous variants, that appeared characteristic of ankylosing spondylitis blood. Researchers reportedly found disease-linked clones significantly enriched in matched ankylosing spondylitis synovial fluid.

This CDR3 is 12 amino acids long. Per germline, CDR1 MDHEN and CDR2 SYDVKM. With 3 bases removed from V and 8 bases from J, the gap between germline ends came to 10 bases. 5'-RACE, quantitative and with molecular barcodes, yielded the TCR beta libraries. In TCRdb, the 5' RACE reads were re-called with MiXCR into one record per CDR3 protein. There are roughly 350,000 distinct CDR3 sequences in the sample; around 8% occur only once, and less than 15% lies in the top ten. To note about this clonotype: Its antigen is currently unknown.

The chain joins TRBV28 to TRBJ1-2; no clear D. The sample taken for sequencing was blood, either unsorted or a sorted T cell fraction (not recorded which). The sequence was collected from a male donor with ankylosing spondylitis. Here the CDR3 DNA reads TGTGCCAGCAGTTTTTTTGGGGAGGGCTACACCTTC. Translating gives CASSFFGEGYTF.